This T cell receptor (beta chain) came from a study of T cell responses to AZD1222 COVID-19 vaccine. The sample holds one count of this clone. Its antigen remains unidentified. Sequencing used immunoSEQ multiplex PCR; TCRdb keeps in-frame clones, though not all of them. The sample includes roughly 120,000 clones, 90% to 95% of them seen just once. General study points: Regions 160-218 and 743-854 held dominance among vaccine-associated CD4 TCRs, which spanned spike.

The V end was cut by 3 bases, the J end by 8 bases, with 11 bases between. Per the germline V gene, CDR1 is SEHNR and CDR2 is FQNEAQ (reference sequence). The length of the CDR3 is 13 residues. Sequences were derived from peripheral blood, sampled 28 days after the second AZD1222 dose. This clonotype was obtained from an adult who received the AZD1222 COVID-19 vaccine. This chain links TRBV7-9 with TRBJ2-1; the D is unclear. As DNA, the CDR3 is TGTGCCAGCAGCTTGGGTGGGTGGGATGAGCAGTTCTTC. Its protein product is CASSLGGWDEQFF.